Listed here are 3 T cell receptor beta chains from one sample, sequenced in a study of Graves' ophthalmopathy and Graves' hyperthyroidism. Amplification from RNA transcripts yielded the TCR beta CDR3 regions. HTBI primers were used in a first-round RT-PCR, which preceded a second-round multiplex PCR. TCRdb independently ran MiXCR on the multiplex PCR reads; one entry per CDR3 protein. The sample carries approximately 500,000 distinct CDR3 sequences, approximately 15% recorded once. The sample was blood. These receptors were collected from a woman aged 25 to 39 with Graves' ophthalmopathy.

The table lists this clonotype with many counts. The J gene is TRBJ2-7, the V gene TRBV7-9; no firm D call. Deletions cut 2 bases from V and 6 bases from J, with 11 bases between. Germline V lookup: CDR1 SEHNR, CDR2 FQNEAQ (reference sequence). The CDR3 runs 13 residues. CDR3 DNA: TGTGCCAGCAGCTTAAGAGGAGATGGCGAGCAGTACTTC. It encodes CASSLRGDGEQYF.

There are many counts of this clonotype. This chain joins TRBV29-1 and TRBJ2-2; no reliable D call. Germline values: CDR1 SQVTM, CDR2 ANQGSEA. Trimming removed 2 bases from V and 7 bases from J, with 11 bases in between. CDR3 length: 13 amino acids. The CDR3 here is CSVEKGRVGELFF. CDR3 nucleotides: TGCAGCGTTGAAAAGGGAAGGGTCGGGGAGCTGTTTTTT.

This clonotype came up many times. The rearrangement joins TRBV6-5 to TRBJ2-5, with 7 positions matching TRBD1. With V trimmed by 0 bases and J by 3 bases, 7 bases remained unmatched. Germline V gene data show CDR1 as MNHEY and CDR2 as SVGAGI. The CDR3 loop spans 16 amino acids. The CDR3 protein is CASSYSYGTAKETQYF. The CDR3 bases are TGTGCCAGCAGTTACTCGTATGGGACAGCCAAAGAGACCCAGTACTTC.